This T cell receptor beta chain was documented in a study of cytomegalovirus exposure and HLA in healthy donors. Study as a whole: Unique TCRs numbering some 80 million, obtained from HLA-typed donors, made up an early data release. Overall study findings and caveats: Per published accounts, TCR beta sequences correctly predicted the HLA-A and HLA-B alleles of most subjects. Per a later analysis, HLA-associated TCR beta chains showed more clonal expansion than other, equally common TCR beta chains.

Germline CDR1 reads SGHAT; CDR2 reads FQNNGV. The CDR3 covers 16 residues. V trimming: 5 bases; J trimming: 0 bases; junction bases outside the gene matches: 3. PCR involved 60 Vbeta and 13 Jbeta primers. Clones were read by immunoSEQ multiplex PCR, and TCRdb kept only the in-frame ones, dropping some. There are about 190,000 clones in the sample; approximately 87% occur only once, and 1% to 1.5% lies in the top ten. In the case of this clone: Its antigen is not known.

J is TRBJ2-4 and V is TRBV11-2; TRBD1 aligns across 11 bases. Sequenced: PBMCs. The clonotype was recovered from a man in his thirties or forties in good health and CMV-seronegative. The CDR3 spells CASSPGTGGAKNIQYF. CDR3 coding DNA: TGTGCCAGCAGCCCCGGGACAGGGGGAGCCAAAAACATTCAGTACTTC.